This T cell receptor beta chain was documented in a study of vaccination effects on CD4 cells after COVID-19. Whole-study context: Following the second dose by a median of 72 days, the post-vaccine samples were obtained.

Antigen-specific CD4+ T cells were expanded (with viral peptide pools) by the ViraFEST assay ahead of sequencing. The authors isolated CD4+ T cells after more than eight days of culture. The vaccine given was either BNT162b2 or mRNA-1273, in two doses. Two million PBMC per well received approximately 10 IU/ml IL-2 and 8 to 10 ug/ml peptides in culture. The authors replaced half the medium with IL-2 medium on days 3 and 7. For this clone: Its antigen is undetermined.

Clones were read by immunoSEQ multiplex PCR, and TCRdb kept only the in-frame ones, dropping some. The table shows 75,000 or so clones, with around four fifths occurring only once. Study findings and constraints: After vaccination of healthy people, only 1 of 255 vaccine-induced clones cross-reacted with common cold coronaviruses.

Here the sequenced sample was CD4+ T cells from PBMCs cultured with HCoV-OC43 spike peptides, taken after COVID-19 vaccination. Noted subset: HCoV-OC43 spike overlapping peptide pool stimulation. The origin of this receptor is a human donor who received a COVID-19 vaccine.

The CDR3 here is CASTTGQGNIQYF. The DNA for the CDR3 is TGTGCCAGCACCACGGGACAGGGTAACATTCAGTACTTC. The genes are TRBV2 and TRBJ2-4; TRBD1 agrees at 9 bases. The V and J ends lost 7 bases and 7 bases, in that order; junction bases with no gene match: 5. The CDR3 contains 13 residues. Per the germline V gene, CDR1 is SNHLY and CDR2 is FYNNEI.